This T cell receptor beta chain was sequenced for a study of OX40 agonist ivuxolimab in advanced cancers. Looking at the study overall: The treatment was a fully human IgG2 OX40 agonist, ivuxolimab.

There are 14 residues in the CDR3. The germline V gene has CDR1 MGHRA and CDR2 YSYEKL. V was clipped by 1 base and J by 2 bases; unmatched bases: 2. This table comes from immunoSEQ multiplex PCR, and its TCRdb copy is limited to in-frame clones, with some not included. The sample shows 20,000 to 25,000 clones, 88% of them seen only once. This clonotype was sampled from an adult with an advanced solid tumor such as melanoma, head and neck, liver or kidney cancer. The chain joins TRBV4-1 to TRBJ2-7; TRBD1 agrees at 7 bases. Sequenced here: CD4+ or CD8+ T cells sorted from blood, sampled in a trial of the OX40 agonist ivuxolimab. As DNA, the CDR3 is TGCGCCAGCAGCCAAGGACAGGGTGCCTACGAGCAGTACTTC. This sequence encodes CASSQGQGAYEQYF.